These 25 T cell receptor beta chains originate from one sample sequenced in a study of EBV T-cell therapy then PD-1 blockade in nasopharyngeal carcinoma. The method was immunoSEQ multiplex PCR; TCRdb's version includes in-frame clones alone and lacks a portion of them. Of 11,000 to 15,000 clones listed, around four fifths are singletons. Regarding treatment: AdE1-LMPpoly-expanded autologous EBV-specific T-cell therapy followed by anti-PD-1 nivolumab. These receptors' antigens are unknown. The sequencing here drew on CD8+ T cells from blood, taken at roughly day 99 from a patient whose treatment included autologous EBV-specific T cells and nivolumab. The receptors originated from a man between 35 and 55 years old with nasopharyngeal carcinoma.

This clone came up a few times. The J gene is TRBJ2-5, the V gene TRBV7-6; TRBD2 matches 7 bases. The germline V gene encodes CDR1 SGHVS and CDR2 FNYEAQ. CDR3 size: 15 residues. V lost 5 bases to trimming and J lost 5 bases; unmatched junction nucleotides: 11. CDR3 DNA sequence: TGTGCCAGCAGCGTCCCTAGGGCCGGGGGGGAGACCCAGTACTTC. This sequence encodes CASSVPRAGGETQYF.

The chain combines TRBV25-1 with TRBJ2-7; tentatively, D is TRBD1 (5 bases). Trimming pared 2 bases from V and 3 bases from J, leaving 20 bases between. CDR1 MGHDK and CDR2 SYGVNS come from the germline V gene. The CDR3 spans 17 residues. CDR3: CASSERGIGPRSYEQYF. CDR3 coding DNA: TGTGCCAGCAGTGAAAGGGGAATTGGGCCCCGGAGCTACGAGCAGTACTTC.

V is TRBV7-9 and J is TRBJ2-7; TRBD1 might be the D (6 bases). CDR3 length: 13 residues. V was trimmed by 6 bases and J by 9 bases, leaving 18 bases between them. Germline assignment: CDR1 SEHNR and CDR2 FQNEAQ (reference sequence). For the CDR3, the DNA is TGTGCCAGCAGAAACCCCCAGGGGCGGGTGCAGTACTTC. This translates into CASRNPQGRVQYF.

The gene calls are TRBV5-6 and TRBJ2-7; D is ambiguous. This CDR3 comprises 12 residues. V was trimmed by 3 bases and J by 7 bases, leaving 11 bases between them. Germline V CDR1 and CDR2: SGHDT, YYEEEE. The chain's CDR3 is CASSSDVGEQYF. Here the CDR3 DNA reads TGTGCCAGCAGCTCTGATGTCGGGGAGCAGTACTTC.

The chain uses TRBV7-8 and TRBJ2-1; D unresolved. V lost 5 bases and J lost 5, with 4 bases in between. The germline V gene encodes CDR1 SGHVS and CDR2 FQNEAQ. This CDR3 contains 11 residues. CDR3 protein: CASSTNNEQFF. CDR3 nucleotide sequence: TGTGCCAGCAGCACGAACAATGAGCAGTTCTTC.

The chain uses TRBV4-1 and TRBJ2-5; no firm D call. With 1 base removed from V and 5 bases from J, the gap between germline ends came to 8 bases. This CDR3 is 13 amino acids long. The germline gives CDR1 MGHRA, CDR2 YSYEKL. CDR3 nucleotides: TGCGCCAGCAGCCAAGTTCGACTGGAGACCCAGTACTTC. It codes for CASSQVRLETQYF.

This clone has more than one count but fewer than ten. The rearrangement links TRBV28 to TRBJ1-5; weak D call: TRBD1 (5 bases). Trimming stripped 9 bases from V and 5 bases from J, with 11 bases between. The CDR3 is 12 residues long. The germline V gene encodes CDR1 MDHEN and CDR2 SYDVKM. CDR3 protein: CASQGIDQPQHF. In DNA, the CDR3 is TGTGCCAGTCAGGGAATAGATCAGCCCCAGCATTTT.

The chain joins TRBV2 to TRBJ2-1; D remains ambiguous. There are 13 residues in the CDR3. The V gene's germline CDR1 is SNHLY and CDR2 FYNNEI. V lost 6 bases and J 6 bases, leaving 12 bases between the germline ends. CDR3: CASRATWSNEQFF. CDR3 nucleotide sequence: TGTGCCAGCAGGGCTACGTGGTCCAATGAGCAGTTCTTC. Looking up the rest from reference TRBV2 and TRBJ2-1 gives the full variable domain: EPEVTQTPSHQVTQMGQEVILRCVPISNHLYFYWYRQILGQKVEFLVSFYNNEISEKSEIFDDQFSVERPDGSNFTLKIRSTKLEDSAMYFCASRATWSNEQFFGPGTRLTVL.

This chain joins TRBV2 and TRBJ1-2; a weak D match, TRBD1 (5 bases). Deletions cut 7 bases from V and 2 bases from J, with 11 bases between. The CDR3 contains 13 residues. Germline CDR1 SNHLY, CDR2 FYNNEI. The CDR3 loop is CASIRGVNYGYTF. The CDR3 DNA sequence: TGTGCCAGCATTCGGGGCGTCAACTATGGCTACACCTTC. Based on the CDR3 plus reference TRBV2 and TRBJ1-2, the full variable domain is EPEVTQTPSHQVTQMGQEVILRCVPISNHLYFYWYRQILGQKVEFLVSFYNNEISEKSEIFDDQFSVERPDGSNFTLKIRSTKLEDSAMYFCASIRGVNYGYTFGSGTRLTVV.

This clone occurred a few times. The chain is built from TRBV28 and TRBJ2-3; D is unclear. This CDR3 spans 13 amino acids. Trimming took off 5 bases at V and 3 bases at J, with 9 bases between the two ends. Germline-derived CDR1 and CDR2 are MDHEN and SYDVKM. As DNA, the CDR3 is TGTGCCAGCAGTCACGGACCGACAGATACGCAGTATTTT. This encodes CASSHGPTDTQYF.

The genes are TRBV28 and TRBJ2-5; D is unclear. With 4 bases removed from V and 1 base from J, the gap between germline ends came to 16 bases. The CDR3 consists of 16 residues. From germline, CDR1 is MDHEN and CDR2 SYDVKM. The CDR3 region is CASSYSNSGSQETQYF. CDR3 nucleotide sequence: TGTGCCAGCAGTTACTCGAATTCCGGGTCCCAAGAGACCCAGTACTTC.

V is TRBV6-4 and J is TRBJ2-5; 9 nucleotides agree with TRBD1. J was trimmed by 2 bases and V by 9 bases; bases with no gene match: 4. The V gene's germline CDR1 is MRHNA and CDR2 SNTAGT. This CDR3 has 13 residues. The CDR3 sequence: CARNRGPQETQYF. DNA of the CDR3: TGTGCCAGGAACAGGGGGCCACAAGAGACCCAGTACTTC.

The rearrangement joins TRBV19 to TRBJ1-1; D is uncertain. The CDR3 contains 15 residues. V gave up 0 bases and J gave up 0 bases, with 8 bases separating them. CDR1 LNHDA and CDR2 SQIVND come from the germline V gene (reference sequence). CDR3 protein: CASSIEAGMNTEAFF. CDR3 coding DNA: TGTGCCAGTAGTATAGAAGCGGGGATGAACACTGAAGCTTTCTTT.

This clone is a singleton in its sample. The rearrangement uses TRBV4-3 and TRBJ2-5; 9 bases are a match to TRBD1. CDR1 and CDR2 from the germline V gene are LGHNA and YSLEER. Unmatched junction bases numbered 13, after V lost 4 bases and J lost 4 bases. The CDR3 covers 17 residues. CDR3: CASSLGQGPALRETQYF. The CDR3 DNA sequence: TGCGCCAGCAGCCTAGGACAGGGGCCCGCCTTGAGAGAGACCCAGTACTTC.

The sample holds a few counts of this clone. The V call is TRBV4-3, the J call TRBJ2-3; 14 bases agree with TRBD2. This CDR3 contains 16 residues. Germline values: CDR1 LGHNA, CDR2 YSLEER. V lost 4 bases to trimming and J lost 4 bases; unmatched junction nucleotides: 4. This CDR3 is CASSLRLAGGPDTQYF. CDR3 DNA sequence: TGCGCCAGCAGCCTAAGACTAGCGGGGGGGCCAGATACGCAGTATTTT.

J is TRBJ1-2 and V is TRBV30, with D unresolved. The V gene lost 0 bases and the J gene lost 8 bases, with 10 bases spanning the gap. From germline, CDR1 is GTSNPN and CDR2 SVGIG (reference sequence). The CDR3 is 12 amino acids. This chain's CDR3 is CAWSVFGFGYTF. The CDR3 DNA follows: TGTGCCTGGAGTGTTTTCGGGTTCGGCTACACCTTC.

This sequence joins TRBV5-1 and TRBJ1-1; TRBD1 aligns across 7 bases. J lost 6 bases, V lost 5 bases, and 10 bases had no gene match. CDR3 length: 14 amino acids. Germline V gene sequence: CDR1 SGHRS, CDR2 YFSETQ. This CDR3 reads CASRPRQGLAEAFF. The DNA for the CDR3 is TGCGCCAGCAGACCCCGACAGGGTTTAGCTGAAGCTTTCTTT.

The chain joins TRBV6-2 or TRBV6-3 to TRBJ1-5; TRBD1 is a possible D gene (5 bases). The CDR3 is made up of 19 amino acids. Between the trimmed V and J ends, which lost 5 bases and 1 base, there was a span of 24 bases. CDR1 is MNHEY and CDR2 is SVGEGT in the germline V gene. The CDR3 reads CASSASPPGLLLSNQPQHF. Here the CDR3 DNA reads TGTGCCAGCAGTGCGTCACCTCCGGGGCTCCTTTTAAGCAATCAGCCCCAGCATTTT.

The chain joins TRBV27 to TRBJ2-3; D tentatively fits TRBD1 or TRBD2 (5 bases each). Per germline, CDR1 MNHEY and CDR2 SMNVEV (reference sequence). V dropped 6 bases and J dropped 2 bases, with 15 bases sitting between them. This CDR3 has 15 amino acids. CDR3 in amino acids: CASRGRGTNTDTQYF. As DNA, the CDR3 is TGTGCCAGCAGGGGACGGGGAACAAACACAGATACGCAGTATTTT.

The chain uses TRBV10-3 and TRBJ2-7; possible D gene TRBD2, 5 bases. CDR1 and CDR2 (germline): ENHRY, SYGVKD. This CDR3 region has 14 residues. V lost 4 bases and J lost 5, with 15 bases in between. CDR3 region: CAISAPGGANEQYF. The CDR3 bases are TGTGCCATCAGTGCCCCCGGAGGAGCTAACGAGCAGTACTTC.

The CDR3, as DNA: TGTGCCAGCAGTCCCAGGGGGGACACCGGGGAGCTGTTTTTT. Translated: CASSPRGDTGELFF. The rearrangement links TRBV6-4 to TRBJ2-2; a weak D match, TRBD1 (7 bases). Germline V lookup: CDR1 MRHNA, CDR2 SNTAGT. Trimming left V 5 bases short and J 3 bases short, with 10 bases between. The CDR3 covers 14 residues.

The chain is built from TRBV4-3 and TRBJ1-3; D remains ambiguous. The CDR3 loop spans 15 amino acids. The V and J ends lost 1 base and 4 bases respectively, with 11 bases between them. Germline V gives CDR1 LGHNA, CDR2 YSLEER. For the CDR3, the DNA is TGCGCCAGCAGCCAAGGTAGCGGGTTGGGAAACACCATATATTTT. It translates to CASSQGSGLGNTIYF.

The chain combines TRBV5-1 with TRBJ1-1, with a weak D call TRBD1 (5 bases). V lost 1 base, J lost 5 bases, and 21 bases lay in between. Germline CDR1 reads SGHRS; CDR2 reads YFSETQ. This CDR3 comprises 17 residues. Written as DNA, the CDR3 is TGCGCCAGCAGCTTGTTGGTGCCGCAGGGAGGTGGGACTGAAGCTTTCTTT. Its protein product is CASSLLVPQGGGTEAFF.

This sequence joins TRBV7-8 and TRBJ1-1; D possibly corresponds to TRBD1 (5 bases). The CDR3 has 13 amino acids. Looked up from germline, CDR1 is SGHVS and CDR2 is FQNEAQ. V shed 10 bases and J shed 6 bases, with 18 bases lying between them. The CDR3 spells CATWGLPGAEAFF. The CDR3 DNA is TGTGCCACCTGGGGACTCCCGGGGGCTGAAGCTTTCTTT.

The chain joins TRBV4-3 to TRBJ2-1; tentatively, D is TRBD1 (6 bases). The length of the CDR3 is 13 residues. Germline CDR1 and CDR2: LGHNA and YSLEER. V was trimmed by 5 bases and J by 3 bases, leaving 8 bases between them. CDR3 in DNA: TGCGCCAGCAGCGCGACAGGCTACAATGAGCAGTTCTTC. Its translation is CASSATGYNEQFF.